This TCR beta chain was sequenced during a study of CD8 T cells in ankylosing spondylitis. Broader study findings: A number of the motif variants had already been described in reactive arthritis synovial fluid and blood. Disease-linked clones reportedly concentrated significantly in matched ankylosing spondylitis synovial fluid. A CD8+ phenotype characterized the disease-linked clones, which were relatively rare in peripheral blood. A TCR beta motif made of about 8 highly homologous variants seemed typical of ankylosing spondylitis blood.

This clonotype was seen many times. The target antigen is unknown. The CDR3 runs 12 residues. V lost 3 bases to trimming and J lost 9 bases, with 6 bases between them. TCRdb ran MiXCR on the 5' RACE reads and lists one entry per CDR3 protein. The data contain some 840,000 distinct CDR3 sequences, 10% to 15% of them singletons. The receptor was isolated from a male donor with ankylosing spondylitis. The sequenced sample consisted of blood, either unsorted or a sorted T cell fraction (not recorded which). The gene calls are TRBV12-3 or TRBV12-4 and TRBJ1-6, with no clear D. The DNA of the CDR3 is TGTGCCAGCAGTTTGGATAGTTCACCCCTCCACTTT. This codes for CASSLDSSPLHF.